What follows are 28 T cell receptor beta chains derived from one specimen sequenced in a study of Graves' ophthalmopathy and Graves' hyperthyroidism. RNA served as the template for amplifying TCR beta CDR3 regions. The workflow started with a first-round RT-PCR run with HTBI primers and then moved on to a second-round multiplex PCR. TCRdb fed the multiplex PCR reads into MiXCR, producing one record per CDR3 protein. The repertoire has over a million distinct CDR3 sequences, about 40% of them found once; the top ten carry around 10%. What was sequenced was peripheral blood or thyroid tissue (not recorded which). Receptors were obtained from an adult man with Graves' hyperthyroidism.

The V and J genes are TRBV29-1 and TRBJ2-5, with 9 bases matching TRBD1. The germline V gene encodes CDR1 SQVTM and CDR2 ANQGSEA. After removal of 2 bases from V and 7 bases from J, the junction contained 8 bases not matched to a gene. CDR3 length equals 14 residues. The CDR3 coding sequence is TGCAGCGTTGAAAGGGACAGGGTGCTTGGGACCCAGTACTTC. The encoded protein is CSVERDRVLGTQYF.

This clonotype was observed a few times. The V call is TRBV11-2, the J call TRBJ2-7; 8 bases align to TRBD2. Trimming removed 2 bases from V and 3 bases from J; junction bases left unmatched: 9. The CDR3 consists of 16 residues. Germline CDR1 SGHAT, CDR2 FQNNGV. The CDR3 protein is CASSLRRLAGVYEQYF. CDR3 bases: TGTGCCAGCAGCTTAAGGCGGCTAGCGGGTGTCTACGAGCAGTACTTC.

CDR3 region: CASSPKNKEVYEQYF. CDR3 nucleotide sequence: TGTGCCAGCAGTCCGAAAAACAAGGAGGTTTACGAGCAGTACTTC. The chain employs TRBV12-3 or TRBV12-4 and TRBJ2-7; TRBD2 might be the D (5 bases). Trimming took 5 bases from V and 4 from J, leaving 18 bases between them. The CDR3 contains 15 residues.

The J gene is TRBJ2-5, the V gene TRBV7-8; TRBD2 might be the D (6 bases). The V gene lost 1 base and the J gene lost 4 bases, with 13 bases spanning the gap. The CDR3 sequence is 15 residues long. Germline CDR1 and CDR2: SGHVS and FQNEAQ. The DNA of the CDR3 is TGTGCCAGCAGCTTAGTGTGGGCCGGGGGAGAGACCCAGTACTTC. It translates to CASSLVWAGGETQYF.

This clonotype was recorded many times. The rearrangement joins TRBV12-3 or TRBV12-4 to TRBJ1-2, with D unclear. The CDR3 has 12 residues. Trimming removed 1 base at V and 8 bases at J, with 8 bases between. The CDR3 DNA reads as TGTGCCAGCAGTTTAGATCTGGCCGGCTACACCTTC. As protein: CASSLDLAGYTF.

This clonotype was seen repeatedly, ten times or more. The chain joins TRBV20-1 to TRBJ2-7, with TRBD1 matching over 10 bases. Germline V lookup: CDR1 DFQATT, CDR2 SNEGSKA (reference sequence). This CDR3 contains 15 residues. V lost 0 bases to trimming and J lost 2 bases; unmatched junction nucleotides: 4. The CDR3 DNA reads as TGCAGTGCTAGAGATCGGGACAGGGGTACCTACGAGCAGTACTTC. It specifies CSARDRDRGTYEQYF.

This clonotype was recorded at least ten times. V usage is TRBV5-1 and J usage is TRBJ2-7; D remains unclear. This CDR3 is 13 amino acids long. Per germline, CDR1 SGHRS and CDR2 YFSETQ. Trimming shortened V by 1 base and J by 3 bases, and 8 bases separated the two germline ends. CDR3 DNA sequence: TGCGCCAGCAGCTTGCCACAGAACTACGAGCAGTACTTC. Residues: CASSLPQNYEQYF.

This clonotype was observed at least ten times. This sequence joins TRBV7-2 and TRBJ1-2; TRBD1 matches at 10 bases. Germline CDR1 and CDR2: SGHTA and FQGNSA. This CDR3 contains 14 residues. V was clipped by 5 bases and J by 7 bases; unmatched bases: 7. CDR3 in amino acids: CASSLDRGRVGYTF. CDR3 in DNA: TGTGCCAGCAGCCTCGACAGGGGGCGGGTTGGCTACACCTTC.

This clonotype was seen only a few times. The chain carries TRBV4-3 and TRBJ2-7, with D possibly TRBD1 on 5 matching bases. Trimming stripped 1 base from V and 1 base from J, with 11 bases between. CDR3 size: 15 residues. Germline V lookup: CDR1 LGHNA, CDR2 YSLEER. CDR3 region: CASSQARGLSYEQYF. The CDR3 DNA sequence: TGCGCCAGCAGCCAAGCTAGGGGTCTATCCTACGAGCAGTACTTC.

This clonotype turned up a few times. The junction departs from the called germline gene at one end, perhaps through a read error. The CDR3 DNA reads TGTGCCAGTAGTATATCGTGGAAAACAGAGCTTTATAGCAGTCAGCCCCAGCATTTT. Residues: CASSISWKTELYSSQPQHF. The chain uses TRBV19 and TRBJ1-5, with no clear D. The CDR3 length is 19 residues. Per germline, CDR1 LNHDA and CDR2 SQIVND (reference sequence).

This clonotype is a singleton in its sample. The V and J genes are TRBV30 and TRBJ1-5; D gene unclear. This CDR3 has 14 amino acids. Trimming left V 1 base short and J 4 bases short, with 11 bases between. Germline lookup yields CDR1 GTSNPN and CDR2 SVGIG (reference sequence). CDR3 DNA sequence: TGTGCCTGGAGTGAAGGGCAGCCAAATCAGCCCCAGCATTTT. Residues: CAWSEGQPNQPQHF.

On this clonotype itself: This clone may be a read error of a much larger clone one base away. The chain carries TRBV10-3 and TRBJ1-5; D ambiguous. Germline assignment: CDR1 ENHRY and CDR2 SYGVKD. This CDR3 contains 14 residues. The germline V and J ends were trimmed by 10 bases and 6 bases, with 19 bases remaining between them. CDR3: CASSPRPGGQPQHF. The CDR3 nucleotides read TGTGCCAGCAGCCCCCGACCCGGCGGTCAGCCCCAGCATTTT.

This chain uses TRBV11-1 with TRBJ1-5; possibly TRBD1 for D (5 bases). CDR1 and CDR2 from the germline V gene are SGHAT and FQDESV (reference sequence). The CDR3 loop spans 13 amino acids. V was cut by 3 bases and J by 8 bases, with 11 bases left in between. The CDR3 DNA reads TGTGCCAGCAGCTTTGGGACTATAAAGCCCCAGCATTTT. Amino acid sequence: CASSFGTIKPQHF.

This clonotype showed up just a few times. The chain is built from TRBV19 and TRBJ2-5; 8 bases are shared with TRBD2. The CDR3 is 15 residues long. Per germline, CDR1 LNHDA and CDR2 SQIVND (reference sequence). V gave up 6 bases and J gave up 2 bases; unmatched junction bases: 8. CDR3 sequence reads: CASSLHAGGQETQYF. The CDR3, as DNA: TGTGCCAGTAGCCTCCATGCGGGGGGACAAGAGACCCAGTACTTC.

This clonotype has a count of ten or more. In DNA, the CDR3 is TGCGCCAGCAGCTCCTCAATGAGCGGGAAGTCCTACGAGCAGTACTTC. The encoded protein is CASSSSMSGKSYEQYF. The rearrangement links TRBV5-1 to TRBJ2-7; TRBD2 agrees at 7 bases. In germline, CDR1 is SGHRS, CDR2 YFSETQ. The CDR3 covers 16 residues. J was trimmed by 1 base and V by 3 bases; bases with no gene match: 10. The full variable domain, completed using reference TRBV5-1 and TRBJ2-7, is KAGVTQTPRYLIKTRGQQVTLSCSPISGHRSVSWYQQTPGQGLQFLFEYFSETQRNKGNFPGRFSGRQFSNSRSEMNVSTLELGDSALYLCASSSSMSGKSYEQYFGPGTRLTVT.

This rearrangement joins TRBV7-2 to TRBJ2-2, with TRBD2 matching over 7 bases. Per germline, CDR1 SGHTA and CDR2 FQGNSA. The junction had 5 bases not matched to a gene; V was cut back by 1 base and J by 3 bases. The CDR3 is made up of 16 amino acids. The CDR3: CASSLEAAGDTGELFF. In DNA, the CDR3 is TGTGCCAGCAGCTTAGAAGCTGCGGGAGACACCGGGGAGCTGTTTTTT. Based on the CDR3 plus reference TRBV7-2 and TRBJ2-2, the full variable domain is GAGVSQSPSNKVTEKGKDVELRCDPISGHTALYWYRQSLGQGLEFLIYFQGNSAPDKSGLPSDRFSAERTGGSVSTLTIQRTQQEDSAVYLCASSLEAAGDTGELFFGEGSRLTVL.

The chain recombines TRBV28 with TRBJ2-5; 8 bases align to TRBD2. Germline V gene data show CDR1 as MDHEN and CDR2 as SYDVKM. The V gene end was trimmed by 5 bases and the J gene end by 5 bases; junction bases not matched to a gene: 4. This CDR3 is 13 amino acids long. DNA of the CDR3: TGTGCCAGCAGTACTAGCGGCGTGGAGACCCAGTACTTC. This translates into CASSTSGVETQYF.

This clonotype has a single count. V is TRBV9 and J is TRBJ2-7; 12 bases are a match to TRBD1. Germline V gene data show CDR1 as SGDLS and CDR2 as YYNGEE. The CDR3 loop spans 16 amino acids. Trimming took 4 bases from V and 2 from J; bases not matched to a gene: 7. CDR3 sequence (DNA): TGTGCCAGCAGCTCCCCGGGACAGGGGGCCACCTACGAGCAGTACTTC. Protein sequence: CASSSPGQGATYEQYF.

In its sample, this clonotype was seen once. The chain links TRBV11-1 to TRBJ2-3; 7 nucleotides line up with TRBD2. J gave up 0 bases and V 5 bases, and 11 bases lay outside the gene matches. Germline values: CDR1 SGHAT, CDR2 FQDESV (reference sequence). The CDR3 loop spans 17 amino acids. CDR3 loop: CASSLGHPRGSTDTQYF. The DNA of the CDR3 is TGTGCCAGCAGCCTAGGGCACCCGCGGGGGAGCACAGATACGCAGTATTTT.

This clonotype showed up just a few times. The chain recombines TRBV29-1 with TRBJ2-5; D is perhaps TRBD1 (6 bases). Between the trimmed V and J ends, which lost 3 bases and 7 bases, there was a span of 15 bases. The CDR3 loop spans 13 amino acids. The germline V gene has CDR1 SQVTM and CDR2 ANQGSEA. The CDR3, as DNA: TGCAGCGTTGAGACAGGCTTGCAGGTGACCCAGTACTTC. This codes for CSVETGLQVTQYF.

Only a few counts were recorded for this clonotype. This chain connects TRBV20-1 to TRBJ2-7; 11 bases map to TRBD2. Germline V gene data show CDR1 as DFQATT and CDR2 as SNEGSKA (reference sequence). V lost 4 bases and J lost 4; bases outside the gene matches: 6. CDR3 size: 14 residues. The CDR3: CSAIPGLADYEQYF. The CDR3 DNA follows: TGCAGTGCTATCCCGGGACTAGCGGATTACGAGCAGTACTTC.

At least ten counts were recorded for this clonotype. The chain has TRBV7-9 and TRBJ2-5, with 9 bases identical to TRBD1. Germline V gives CDR1 SEHNR, CDR2 FQNEAQ (reference sequence). The CDR3 runs to 16 residues. With 0 bases clipped from V and 6 bases from J, the junction kept 8 bases outside the gene matches. As DNA, the CDR3 is TGTGCCAGCAGCTTAGCGTCCGGGACAGGGTGGAAGACCCAGTACTTC. Translation: CASSLASGTGWKTQYF.

This clonotype was detected only a few times. CDR3 loop: CAIQDYRSGRENGELFF. In nucleotides, the CDR3 is TGTGCCATACAGGATTATCGTAGCGGGAGGGAGAACGGGGAGCTGTTTTTT. The chain recombines TRBV10-3 with TRBJ2-2, with 11 nucleotides matching TRBD2. The CDR3 is 17 amino acids. V lost 9 bases and J lost 7; bases outside the gene matches: 16. Germline loops: CDR1 ENHRY, CDR2 SYGVKD.

A note on this clonotype: A read error is possible here, since a much larger clone lies one base away. The chain couples TRBV7-9 to TRBJ1-3; D gene ambiguous. The CDR3 contains 15 residues. Germline assignment: CDR1 SEHNR and CDR2 FQNEAQ (reference sequence). The CDR3 sequence: CASSSFRTVGSTIYF. The DNA for the CDR3 is TGTGCCAGCAGCTCGTTTAGGACGGTCGGAAGCACCATATATTTT.

This clonotype was counted ten times or more. J is TRBJ1-6 and V is TRBV19; TRBD1 matches 9 bases. The CDR3 runs 14 residues. V gave up 7 bases and J gave up 10 bases; unmatched junction bases: 8. Germline CDR1 and CDR2: LNHDA and SQIVND (reference sequence). This CDR3 reads CASTLGQGQSPLHF. CDR3 DNA sequence: TGTGCCAGTACCCTGGGACAGGGTCAATCACCCCTCCACTTT.

CDR3 amino acids: CASSKPIGNTEAFF. The CDR3 DNA sequence: TGCGCCAGCAGCAAACCGATCGGAAACACTGAAGCTTTCTTT. V usage is TRBV4-1 and J usage is TRBJ1-1; D call uncertain. In germline, CDR1 is MGHRA, CDR2 YSYEKL. With 5 bases removed from V and 2 bases from J, the gap between germline ends came to 12 bases. The CDR3 contains 14 residues.

The chain combines TRBV7-2 with TRBJ2-5; TRBD2 is a possible D gene (7 bases). V was pared by 4 bases and J by 1 base, with 19 bases between. Germline V gives CDR1 SGHTA, CDR2 FQGNSA. The CDR3 consists of 17 residues. CDR3 nucleotides: TGTGCCAGCAGCTACCGGGGGGCGGGCAGGTTCCAAGAGACCCAGTACTTC. This sequence encodes CASSYRGAGRFQETQYF.

In this sample, this clonotype turned up a few times. The gene calls are TRBV10-1 and TRBJ1-5, with 7 bases lining up with TRBD1. The CDR3 has 14 amino acids. After removal of 6 bases from V and 5 bases from J, the junction contained 7 bases not matched to a gene. The V gene's germline CDR1 is WNHNN and CDR2 SYGVQD (reference sequence). For the CDR3, the DNA is TGCGCCAGCAGCGGAGGGACAGTGGATCAGCCCCAGCATTTT. Translated: CASSGGTVDQPQHF.